Sequencing of this TCR beta chain was carried out in a study of blood T cells in healthy people across ages (dated by TCRdb to the mid-2010s). About the full investigation: In model experiments, template switching captured roughly one uniquely barcoded TCR beta cDNA molecule for every two T cells. To avoid experimental bias, donors of different ages were randomly spread across the sequencing lanes. For two donors (one aged 18 to 29 and one aged 80 or older), the study analyzed two additional independent replicas of 1 million unique cDNA reads from the same blood draw. The donors were divided into four age groups: young (average around 15 years), middle-aged (about 40), aged (about 61) and long-lived (roughly 88). To track age-related changes in TCR beta repertoire diversity, the study relied on deep sequencing normalized with unique cDNA molecular identifiers.

The approximately 40 donors, aged about 6 to 95 years, were systemically healthy Caucasian individuals from Russia. Approximately 9.3 milliliters of peripheral blood were drawn from each donor into EDTA-treated Vacutainer tubes. PBMCs were isolated by Ficoll-Paque density-gradient centrifugation, with at least 7 million obtained per sample. Trizol reagent was used to extract total RNA from PBMCs, with at least 5.5 micrograms per sample. Naive CD45RAhigh/CD27high T cell percentages were measured by flow cytometry on a PBMC aliquot from every donor. With regard to this clonotype: The target of this receptor is not known. A much more abundant neighbour one base away suggests this may be a read error.

What the authors observed across the whole study: Compared with the aged group, more naive CD4+ T cells, fewer expanded clones and increased TCR diversity were shown by the long-lived group, suggesting age selection. The percentage of naive T cells measured by flow cytometry correlated strongly with observed TCR beta diversity. Total diversity estimates from one million sequenced T cells were considered lower bounds and underestimates. As age increased, observed TCR beta diversity per million T cells dropped in a roughly linear way, and a significant reduction was already evident by age approximately 40. Because the CMV infection status of the donors was unknown, age-related changes in expanded clonotypes may potentially have been confounded. Because profiling used bulk unsorted PBMCs, naive and antigen-experienced compartments could not be compared conclusively.

The library was obtained by 5' RACE. The data were produced on an Illumina HiSeq 2500. The second PCR ran for about 6 to 11 cycles and used a J-beta primer mix along with a sample-barcoded 5' primer. Each TCR beta cDNA molecule received a unique molecular identifier from a template-switch 5' adaptor carrying 12 random nucleotides. Each sample yielded at least 2.5 million CDR3-containing paired-end reads. First-strand cDNA was synthesized from all RNA with the Mint cDNA synthesis kit, primed by a TRBC-specific oligonucleotide. After uracil-DNA glycosylase treatment, a first 18-cycle PCR used universal primers M1SS and BC2_uni_R on all cDNA. The published analysis was carried out like this. For normalization, 1 million high-quality reads were randomly selected from each sample, with every read carrying a distinct molecular identifier. Instead of being binned into consensus sequences, reads with shared molecular identifiers were discarded. MiTCR, set to a Q25 quality threshold and the strictest error-elimination algorithm, was used for CDR3 identification, clonotype clustering and error correction. A nonparametric unseen species model with Euler transformation was used to estimate a lower bound on total TCR beta diversity. Using fastp trimming at Q25 and MiXCR clonotype assembly, TCRdb reanalyzed the public sequencing data and kept in-frame beta chains. Each entry is one CDR3 protein sequence, shown with its most common DNA and genes. For this entry, the V and J calls and clone size follow TCRdb and not the study's own pipeline. The sample table holds 1.6 million or so distinct CDR3 sequences, of which approximately 32% were seen once. The top ten constitute 11% of the sample.

This clonotype was obtained from a woman in her twenties or thirties in good health. Sequenced material: blood.

CDR3 protein: CSALIDRGQADTRYF. Here is the DNA: TGCAGTGCCCTCATAGACAGGGGGCAGGCAGATACGCGGTATTTT. The V gene is TRBV20-1 and the J gene is TRBJ2-3, and 10 junction bases match TRBD1. The CDR3 starts with the cysteine, ends with the phenylalanine, and has 15 residues. Only CDR3 DNA is held: 45 bases, read in frame from base 1. CDR1 is given as DFQATT and CDR2 as SNEGSKA, both from the germline V gene (reference sequence).